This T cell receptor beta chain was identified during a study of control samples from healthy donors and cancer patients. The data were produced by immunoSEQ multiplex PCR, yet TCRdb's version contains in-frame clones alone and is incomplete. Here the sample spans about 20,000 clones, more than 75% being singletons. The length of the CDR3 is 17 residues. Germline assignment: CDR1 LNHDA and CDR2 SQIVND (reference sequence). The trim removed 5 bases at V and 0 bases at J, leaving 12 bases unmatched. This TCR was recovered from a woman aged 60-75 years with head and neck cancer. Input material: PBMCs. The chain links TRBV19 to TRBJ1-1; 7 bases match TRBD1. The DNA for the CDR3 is TGTGCCAGTAGTTCGTTCCGGACAGGCGGCATGAACACTGAAGCTTTCTTT. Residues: CASSSFRTGGMNTEAFF.